The clone carrying this TCR beta chain appeared many times. TCRdb reprocessed the 5' RACE reads with MiXCR, giving one entry per CDR3 protein. The data show over 80,000 distinct CDR3 sequences, 11% to 15% seen once. This specimen comes from a study of early T cells in non-severe SARS-CoV-2 infection. Germline CDR1 and CDR2: DFQATT and SNEGSKA (reference sequence). The CDR3 has 13 amino acids. V shed 3 bases and J shed 7 bases, with 15 bases lying between them. The TCR was taken from an adult who was a healthcare worker with PCR-confirmed SARS-CoV-2 infection or an uninfected control (not recorded which). Sequencing input: whole blood. This chain links TRBV20-1 with TRBJ1-2, with TRBD1 as a possible D gene (6 bases). The CDR3 spells CSASEGDFGGYTF. DNA of the CDR3: TGCAGTGCTAGCGAGGGGGACTTTGGTGGCTACACCTTC.